The 27 T cell receptor beta chains below were found in one sample sequenced in a study of blood T cell repertoires in COVID-19. Only in-frame clones appear in the TCRdb table, and some are missing; sequencing was by immunoSEQ multiplex PCR. The table shows approximately 230,000 clones, with about 85% occurring only once. The specimen was peripheral blood. The source of these receptors is a man between 18 and 29 years old with active or convalescent COVID-19.

This clone was counted a single time. V gene TRBV21-1 combines with J gene TRBJ1-2. TRBV21-1 is a documented pseudogene. The CDR3 totals 14 residues. The CDR3, as DNA: TGTGCCAGCAGCAAAGGCGGAGGGGAAGGTGGCTACACCTTC. It encodes CASSKGGGEGGYTF.

The chain recombines TRBV9 with TRBJ2-7; D gene ambiguous. Trimming shortened V by 4 bases and J by 0 bases, and 14 bases separated the two germline ends. The germline V gene encodes CDR1 SGDLS and CDR2 YYNGEE. The CDR3 has 15 amino acids. The CDR3 coding sequence is TGTGCCAGCAGCTCCCGACCTGAGGACTCCTACGAGCAGTACTTC. This gives the protein CASSSRPEDSYEQYF.

The chain joins TRBV27 to TRBJ1-2; 8 bases line up with TRBD1. In germline, CDR1 is MNHEY, CDR2 SMNVEV (reference sequence). This CDR3 spans 17 amino acids. The V segment lost 5 bases and the J segment 1 base; nucleotides outside the gene matches: 12. The CDR3 DNA is TGTGCCAGCAGTACCCGACAGGGGAGGGGGTTTAACTATGGCTACACCTTC. Translation: CASSTRQGRGFNYGYTF.

J is TRBJ2-7 and V is TRBV18; 8 bases are shared with TRBD2. The V segment lost 4 bases and the J segment 5 bases; nucleotides outside the gene matches: 16. Germline lookup yields CDR1 KGHSH and CDR2 LQKENI. CDR3 length: 17 amino acids. The CDR3 protein is CASSRGGVGRASNEQYF. CDR3 DNA sequence: TGTGCCAGCTCACGCGGGGGAGTCGGGAGGGCCTCGAACGAGCAGTACTTC.

J is TRBJ2-3 and V is TRBV19; D is possibly TRBD2 (5 bases). CDR3 length equals 16 residues. Germline CDR1 is LNHDA and CDR2 is SQIVND (reference sequence). The germline V and J ends were trimmed by 1 base and 2 bases, with 13 bases remaining between them. The CDR3 nucleotides are TGTGCCAGTAGTATAGGGCTAGCTGGTTACACAGATACGCAGTATTTT. Its translation is CASSIGLAGYTDTQYF.

J is TRBJ2-5 and V is TRBV4-3, with 9 bases identical to TRBD1. Germline CDR1 reads LGHNA; CDR2 reads YSLEER. V gave up 2 bases and J gave up 2 bases; unmatched junction bases: 6. CDR3 length equals 16 residues. CDR3 sequence: CASSQIQGAQQETQYF. The CDR3, as DNA: TGCGCCAGCAGCCAAATACAGGGGGCTCAACAAGAGACCCAGTACTTC.

This rearrangement joins TRBV18 to TRBJ1-3; tentative D call: TRBD1 (6 bases). The CDR3 extends over 13 amino acids. CDR1 is KGHSH and CDR2 is LQKENI in the germline V gene. The V end was cut by 4 bases, the J end by 6 bases, with 10 bases between. CDR3 loop: CASSLRDTNTIYF. The CDR3 DNA follows: TGTGCCAGCTCACTACGGGACACAAACACCATATATTTT.

The rearrangement joins TRBV4-2 to TRBJ2-7; possible D gene TRBD1, 5 bases. This CDR3 is 15 amino acids long. V lost 4 bases, J lost 4 bases, and 17 bases lay in between. Germline-derived CDR1 and CDR2 are LGHNA and YNFKEQ. CDR3 in amino acids: CASSPPHAGSYEQYF. DNA of the CDR3: TGTGCCAGCAGCCCCCCCCATGCAGGGTCGTACGAGCAGTACTTC.

The rearrangement uses TRBV27 and TRBJ2-7, with TRBD2 as a possible D gene (6 bases). The CDR3 has 16 residues. The V end was cut by 8 bases, the J end by 6 bases, with 26 bases between. Per germline, CDR1 MNHEY and CDR2 SMNVEV (reference sequence). CDR3 protein: CASSPAGLSYRGEQYF. The DNA for the CDR3 is TGTGCCAGCTCCCCCGCGGGACTGTCCTATAGAGGCGAGCAGTACTTC.

The CDR3 reads CASTREETQYF. The CDR3 nucleotides are TGTGCCAGCACTAGAGAAGAGACCCAGTACTTC. This sequence joins TRBV2 and TRBJ2-5, with D uncertain. The CDR3 is made up of 11 amino acids. The germline V gene encodes CDR1 SNHLY and CDR2 FYNNEI. Trimming stripped 7 bases from V and 3 bases from J, with 6 bases between. Combining the CDR3 with reference TRBV2 and TRBJ2-5 gives the whole variable domain EPEVTQTPSHQVTQMGQEVILRCVPISNHLYFYWYRQILGQKVEFLVSFYNNEISEKSEIFDDQFSVERPDGSNFTLKIRSTKLEDSAMYFCASTREETQYFGPGTRLLVL.

CDR3 residues: CARSSGQVNNSPLHF. CDR3 coding DNA: TGTGCCAGAAGTTCAGGACAGGTTAATAATTCACCCCTCCACTTT. The V and J genes are TRBV5-3 and TRBJ1-6, with 7 bases identical to TRBD1. TRBV5-3 is classed as an ORF, of uncertain function. The CDR3 contains 15 residues. The trim removed 5 bases at V and 5 bases at J, leaving 7 bases unmatched.

V gene TRBV28 combines with J gene TRBJ2-4; TRBD2 might be the D (5 bases). The CDR3 runs to 15 residues. CDR1 MDHEN and CDR2 SYDVKM come from the germline V gene. The V end was cut by 7 bases, the J end by 7 bases, with 20 bases between. In nucleotides, the CDR3 is TGTGCCAGCACCCCACTAGGTCGGGTTGGGAACATTCAGTACTTC. This codes for CASTPLGRVGNIQYF.

This clone was observed once. This rearrangement joins TRBV2 to TRBJ1-5; D call uncertain. CDR3 size: 11 residues. Germline CDR1 reads SNHLY; CDR2 reads FYNNEI. V lost 1 base, J lost 10 bases, and 5 bases lay in between. Here the CDR3 DNA reads TGTGCCAGCAGTGAAGGTAAACCCCAGCATTTT. Residues: CASSEGKPQHF.

This chain uses TRBV6-2 or TRBV6-3 with TRBJ2-3; D not resolved. Per the germline V gene, CDR1 is MNHEY and CDR2 is SVGEGT. Trimming took 4 bases from V and 4 from J, leaving 6 bases between them. The CDR3 has 12 amino acids. Written as DNA, the CDR3 is TGTGCCAGCAGTTCCTCCGCAGATACGCAGTATTTT. This encodes CASSSSADTQYF.

The chain joins TRBV28 to TRBJ2-1; 11 positions agree with TRBD2. This CDR3 has 17 amino acids. Trimming cost V 3 bases and J 9 bases; bases outside gene matches: 13. CDR1 and CDR2 (germline): MDHEN, SYDVKM. The CDR3, as DNA: TGTGCCAGCAGTTTCCCACCTGGGACTAGCGGCCTCGGTGAGCAGTTCTTC. As protein: CASSFPPGTSGLGEQFF.

The chain uses TRBV6-2 or TRBV6-3 and TRBJ1-1; tentative D call: TRBD1 (5 bases). CDR3 length: 17 residues. CDR1 and CDR2 (germline): MNHEY, SVGEGT. V was pared by 0 bases and J by 7 bases, with 21 bases between. CDR3 nucleotides: TGTGCCAGCAGTTACTCTAATCGATGGGGCGGGAAAGTTGAAGCTTTCTTT. It specifies CASSYSNRWGGKVEAFF.

The chain recombines TRBV10-3 with TRBJ2-1; the D gene is possibly TRBD2 (5 bases). The V end lost 4 bases, the J end lost 6 bases, and 10 bases lay between the germline ends. The CDR3 spans 13 residues. Germline V gives CDR1 ENHRY, CDR2 SYGVKD. The CDR3 DNA reads as TGTGCCATCAGTGGGACCACTAGCAATGAGCAGTTCTTC. Amino acids: CAISGTTSNEQFF.

The chain joins TRBV13 to TRBJ2-7, with 8 bases matching TRBD1. Germline CDR1 is PRHDT and CDR2 is FYEKMQ (reference sequence). CDR3 size: 14 residues. J lost 2 bases, V lost 4 bases, and 4 bases had no gene match. The CDR3 is CASSWTGSPYEQYF. DNA of the CDR3: TGTGCCAGCAGCTGGACAGGGTCCCCCTACGAGCAGTACTTC.

The chain carries TRBV29-1 and TRBJ1-1; D remains unclear. V was shortened by 4 bases and J by 1 base, with 4 bases between the two germline ends. Germline V gene lookup returns CDR1 SQVTM and CDR2 ANQGSEA. This CDR3 has 11 residues. The CDR3 nucleotides read TGCAGCGTTGCCAGGAACACTGAAGCTTTCTTT. Translated: CSVARNTEAFF.

This chain uses TRBV19 with TRBJ2-1; possibly TRBD1 for D (5 bases). The V gene's germline CDR1 is LNHDA and CDR2 SQIVND (reference sequence). The V gene lost 6 bases and the J gene lost 7 bases, with 16 bases spanning the gap. The CDR3 loop spans 14 amino acids. CDR3 loop: CASRSLGPHNEQFF. Here the CDR3 DNA reads TGTGCCAGTAGAAGCTTGGGGCCCCATAATGAGCAGTTCTTC.

The chain couples TRBV10-3 to TRBJ1-6; 7 bases line up with TRBD1. The CDR3 extends over 14 amino acids. Germline CDR1 and CDR2: ENHRY and SYGVKD. Trimming took 8 bases from V and 10 from J; bases not matched to a gene: 11. The CDR3 reads CAIGPTTGSSPLHF. CDR3 bases: TGTGCCATCGGCCCTACGACAGGGAGCTCACCCCTCCACTTT.

The genes are TRBV19 and TRBJ2-2; TRBD1 matches 10 bases. V dropped 5 bases and J dropped 4; count of bases not matched to a gene: 4. The germline V gene has CDR1 LNHDA and CDR2 SQIVND (reference sequence). The CDR3 is 15 amino acids. The CDR3 DNA is TGTGCCAGTAGTGTCCGGGACAGGGGCACCGGGGAGCTGTTTTTT. Amino acids: CASSVRDRGTGELFF.

The chain employs TRBV5-4 and TRBJ1-2, with 10 bases identical to TRBD1. The germline gives CDR1 SGHNT, CDR2 YYREEE (reference sequence). There are 16 residues in the CDR3. Trimming cost V 4 bases and J 8 bases; bases outside gene matches: 14. As DNA, the CDR3 is TGTGCCAGCAGCCCCGACCTTGGGGACAGGGGTTCGGGCTACACCTTC. This gives the protein CASSPDLGDRGSGYTF.

V is TRBV11-3 and J is TRBJ2-1; D uncertain. V was pared by 1 base and J by 11 bases, with 9 bases between. The CDR3 has 12 amino acids. CDR1 and CDR2 from the germline V gene are SGHNT and YENEEA. This CDR3 reads CASSLGGGQQFF. The CDR3 DNA follows: TGTGCCAGCAGCTTAGGTGGCGGTCAGCAGTTCTTC.

The rearrangement joins TRBV9 to TRBJ2-2; 8 nucleotides agree with TRBD2. Germline V gene sequence: CDR1 SGDLS, CDR2 YYNGEE. Germline trimming cut 3 bases from V and 3 bases from J; bases unmatched to any gene: 10. This CDR3 is 17 amino acids long. The CDR3: CASSASPVGGDTGELFF. CDR3 nucleotide sequence: TGTGCCAGCAGCGCAAGCCCAGTCGGGGGGGACACCGGGGAGCTGTTTTTT.

The chain has TRBV7-9 and TRBJ1-2; 10 bases are shared with TRBD1. The CDR3 extends over 14 amino acids. Germline V gene lookup returns CDR1 SEHNR and CDR2 FQNEAQ (reference sequence). J was trimmed by 8 bases and V by 1 base; bases with no gene match: 4. The CDR3 nucleotides are TGTGCCAGCAGCTTAGTGACAGGGGGCCAGGGCTACACCTTC. Protein: CASSLVTGGQGYTF.

The V call is TRBV15, the J call TRBJ1-1, with 8 bases fitting TRBD1. This CDR3 is 14 amino acids long. The V segment lost 0 bases and the J segment 9 bases; nucleotides outside the gene matches: 6. Germline V CDR1 and CDR2: LNHNV, YYDKDF (reference sequence). The CDR3 loop is CATSRDPGQGKAFF. In DNA, the CDR3 is TGTGCCACCAGCAGAGATCCCGGACAGGGAAAAGCTTTCTTT.